The sequence of this T cell receptor (beta chain) was determined in a study of blood T cells in healthy people across ages (dated by TCRdb to the mid-2010s). With respect to the entire study: Template switching captured roughly one uniquely barcoded TCR beta cDNA molecule per two T cells in model experiments. Using deep sequencing normalized with unique cDNA molecular identifiers, the study measured how TCR beta repertoire diversity changes with age. Donors were grouped into four age groups: young (average roughly 15 years), middle-aged (39), aged (roughly 67) and long-lived (82). To avoid experimental bias, donors of different ages were spread randomly across the sequencing lanes. Two additional independent replicas of 1 million unique cDNA reads from the same blood draw were analyzed for two donors (one aged 18 to 29 and one aged 80 or older).

The donors were 40 or so Caucasian individuals from Russia, aged 6 to 90 years, who were systemically healthy. Each donor gave roughly 11 milliliters of peripheral blood, drawn into EDTA-treated Vacutainer tubes. Ficoll-Paque density-gradient centrifugation was used to isolate PBMCs, with at least 7 million obtained per sample. Total RNA, at least 5 micrograms per sample, was extracted from PBMCs with Trizol reagent. For every donor, an aliquot of PBMCs went through flow cytometry to measure the percentages of naive CD45RAhigh/CD27high T cells. The CDR3 runs 17 residues from the cysteine to the phenylalanine. Only CDR3 DNA is held: 51 bases, read in frame from base 1. CDR1 and CDR2, per the germline V gene (reference sequence), are DFQATT and SNEGSKA. From V the trimming removes 6 bases and from J it removes 2 bases, while the gene matches leave 12 bases of the junction unaccounted for. Library method: 5' RACE. Sequenced on an Illumina HiSeq 2500. A second PCR of roughly 7 to 11 cycles was run with a J-beta primer mix and a sample-barcoded 5' primer. A unique molecular identifier was introduced onto each TCR beta cDNA molecule by a template-switch 5' adaptor carrying 12 random nucleotides. Each sample yielded at least 3 million CDR3-containing paired-end reads. The Mint cDNA synthesis kit, primed by a TRBC-specific oligonucleotide, was used to synthesize first-strand cDNA from all RNA. All cDNA was treated with uracil-DNA glycosylase and then went through a first 18-cycle PCR with the universal primers M1SS and BC2_uni_R. The authors' pipeline ran thus. Normalization of each sample was performed by random selection of 1 million high-quality reads, each carrying a distinct molecular identifier. Reads sharing molecular identifiers were discarded rather than binned into consensus sequences. CDR3 identification, clonotype clustering and error correction used MiTCR with a Q25 quality threshold and the strictest error-elimination algorithm. A nonparametric unseen species model with Euler transformation was used to estimate lower-bound total TCR beta diversity. The raw public reads went through TCRdb reprocessing: fastp at Q25, MiXCR clone calling, in-frame beta chains kept. One record per CDR3 amino acid sequence lists the most common genes and DNA. The V and J calls reflect TCRdb's pipeline rather than the authors' work. For this sample the table gives roughly 900,000 distinct CDR3 sequences, of which under 50% were detected only once. Of the sample, 13% falls within the top ten clones.

Comments on this clonotype: Its specific antigen is unknown. One base away there is no much larger clone; base qualities are not given.

Study-wide conclusions, independent of this receptor: Compared with the aged group, the long-lived group had more naive CD4+ T cells, fewer expanded clones and increased TCR diversity, a pattern suggesting age selection. As age increased, observed TCR beta diversity per million T cells dropped in a roughly linear way, and a significant reduction was already evident by age 40. Since profiling was done on bulk unsorted PBMCs, naive and antigen-experienced compartments could not be conclusively compared. Donor CMV infection status was unknown, potentially confounding age-related changes in expanded clonotypes. A strong correlation was found between observed TCR beta diversity and the percentage of naive T cells measured by flow cytometry. Estimates of total diversity based on one million sequenced T cells were regarded as lower bounds and as underestimates.

This receptor was identified in a man aged 25 to 45 in good health. Sequencing was performed on blood. This chain joins TRBV20-1 to TRBJ2-3; 12 middle bases align to TRBD1. CDR3 protein: CSAPPGQGARLTDTQYF. The DNA sequence follows: TGCAGTGCCCCTCCGGGACAGGGGGCGCGGCTCACAGATACGCAGTATTTT.